The 16 T cell receptor beta chains presented below share a single source sample, sequenced in a study of blood T cell repertoires in COVID-19. Clones were sequenced by immunoSEQ multiplex PCR, and TCRdb holds only the in-frame ones, with some missing. The repertoire holds 35,000 to 45,000 clones, about 91% seen once, with more than 7% in the top ten. The material sequenced was peripheral blood. The receptors come from a human donor in a cohort sampled during active COVID-19.

The V and J genes are TRBV5-1 and TRBJ2-7, with TRBD1 as a possible D gene (6 bases). Germline CDR1 is SGHRS and CDR2 is YFSETQ. V lost 4 bases and J 6 bases, leaving 14 bases between the germline ends. CDR3 length: 13 amino acids. This CDR3 is CASSSPGGLEQYF. In DNA, the CDR3 is TGCGCCAGCAGCAGCCCTGGGGGCCTCGAGCAGTACTTC.

The chain employs TRBV6-2 or TRBV6-3 and TRBJ2-7, with D tentatively TRBD2 (5 bases). CDR1 and CDR2 from the germline V gene are MNHEY and SVGEGT. V was cut by 2 bases and J by 5 bases, with 16 bases left in between. The CDR3 runs to 15 residues. This CDR3 is CASSYEGLGWDEQYF. In DNA, the CDR3 is TGTGCCAGCAGTTACGAGGGTCTCGGGTGGGACGAGCAGTACTTC.

This chain joins TRBV5-1 and TRBJ2-5; a possible D gene is TRBD1 (6 bases). The CDR3 sequence is 13 residues long. The germline V gene has CDR1 SGHRS and CDR2 YFSETQ. Trimming stripped 3 bases from V and 3 bases from J, with 9 bases between. The CDR3 DNA is TGCGCCAGCAGCTCAAGACAGGAAGAGACCCAGTACTTC. It translates to CASSSRQEETQYF.

The chain has TRBV10-2 and TRBJ2-2; the D is unclear. CDR3 length: 13 amino acids. V was shortened by 2 bases and J by 4 bases, with 5 bases between the two germline ends. Germline V CDR1 and CDR2: WSHSY, SAAADI. CDR3 in amino acids: CASSETATGELFF. DNA for the CDR3: TGCGCCAGCAGTGAGACAGCCACCGGGGAGCTGTTTTTT.

The V call is TRBV7-9, the J call TRBJ2-7; D possibly corresponds to TRBD1 (5 bases). This CDR3 contains 16 residues. CDR1 is SEHNR, CDR2 FQNEAQ, per germline (reference sequence). V dropped 1 base and J dropped 3 bases, with 16 bases sitting between them. CDR3 residues: CASSLVPTRTYYEQYF. DNA for the CDR3: TGTGCCAGCAGCTTAGTCCCTACCAGGACATACTACGAGCAGTACTTC. Filled out from reference TRBV7-9 and TRBJ2-7, the complete variable domain reads DTGVSQNPRHKITKRGQNVTFRCDPISEHNRLYWYRQTLGQGPEFLTYFQNEAQLEKSRLLSDRFSAERPKGSFSTLEIQRTEQGDSAMYLCASSLVPTRTYYEQYFGPGTRLTVT.

The rearrangement links TRBV28 to TRBJ1-2, with 9 bases fitting TRBD1. Germline trimming cut 4 bases from V and 4 bases from J; bases unmatched to any gene: 10. This CDR3 region has 16 residues. The germline V gene has CDR1 MDHEN and CDR2 SYDVKM. DNA of the CDR3: TGTGCCAGCAGTTCCGAACAGGGGGCTCAGGGCTATGGCTACACCTTC. It is translated as CASSSEQGAQGYGYTF.

The chain couples TRBV9 to TRBJ2-6, with D maybe TRBD2 (6 bases). CDR3 length: 18 residues. Germline V gene data show CDR1 as SGDLS and CDR2 as YYNGEE. The V end was cut by 4 bases, the J end by 2 bases, with 19 bases between. The CDR3 DNA reads as TGTGCCAGCAGCCCAATGGGGGGAACCCCCGCTGGGGCCAACGTCCTGACTTTC. It is translated as CASSPMGGTPAGANVLTF.

The V gene is TRBV4-1, the J gene TRBJ1-2; 9 bases map to TRBD1. Trimming removed 6 bases from V and 4 bases from J; junction bases left unmatched: 6. This CDR3 comprises 14 residues. CDR1 is MGHRA, CDR2 YSYEKL, per germline. In DNA form, the CDR3 reads TGCGCCAGCAGACCGGGACAGGGTACCTATGGCTACACCTTC. Protein product: CASRPGQGTYGYTF.

The chain links TRBV2 to TRBJ2-1, with 9 nucleotides matching TRBD2. Looked up from germline, CDR1 is SNHLY and CDR2 is FYNNEI. This CDR3 contains 18 residues. With V trimmed by 0 bases and J by 5 bases, 11 bases remained unmatched. The CDR3 loop is CASSEAGLAGTPHNEQFF. The CDR3 DNA reads as TGTGCCAGCAGTGAAGCGGGGCTAGCGGGAACCCCCCACAATGAGCAGTTCTTC.

This clone appeared once. The chain employs TRBV6-2 or TRBV6-3 and TRBJ2-3; TRBD1 matches at 8 bases. The CDR3 is made up of 15 amino acids. The junction had 11 bases not matched to a gene; V was cut back by 6 bases and J by 6 bases. Germline V gene lookup returns CDR1 MNHEY and CDR2 SVGEGT. CDR3 sequence reads: CASSDGYRGMDTQYF. CDR3 nucleotide sequence: TGTGCCAGCAGCGACGGGTACAGGGGGATGGATACGCAGTATTTT.

The sample holds many counts of this clone. The chain recombines TRBV7-9 with TRBJ1-6; 9 nucleotides match TRBD1. The germline V gene encodes CDR1 SEHNR and CDR2 FQNEAQ (reference sequence). J lost 8 bases, V lost 5 bases, and 4 bases had no gene match. There are 14 residues in the CDR3. The CDR3 nucleotides are TGTGCCAGCAGCAAACAGGGGGCTGATTCACCCCTCCACTTT. Translation: CASSKQGADSPLHF. Full variable domain (rest looked up from reference TRBV7-9 and TRBJ1-6): DTGVSQNPRHKITKRGQNVTFRCDPISEHNRLYWYRQTLGQGPEFLTYFQNEAQLEKSRLLSDRFSAERPKGSFSTLEIQRTEQGDSAMYLCASSKQGADSPLHFGNGTRLTVT.

The CDR3 reads CASSPRQGLAGASTGELFF. The CDR3 nucleotides read TGTGCCAGCAGCCCGAGGCAGGGACTAGCGGGAGCGAGCACCGGGGAGCTGTTTTTT. The chain links TRBV9 to TRBJ2-2; 14 bases fit TRBD2. The J segment lost 4 bases and the V segment lost 4 bases, leaving 12 bases of the junction unmatched. Germline CDR1 reads SGDLS; CDR2 reads YYNGEE. The CDR3 is 19 amino acids.

The sample holds a few counts of this clone. This rearrangement joins TRBV4-1 to TRBJ1-4; D is unresolved. Trimming shortened V by 1 base and J by 8 bases, and 8 bases separated the two germline ends. There are 13 residues in the CDR3. In germline, CDR1 is MGHRA, CDR2 YSYEKL. CDR3 protein: CASSQATQEKLFF. As DNA, the CDR3 is TGCGCCAGCAGCCAAGCAACACAGGAAAAACTGTTTTTT.

The CDR3 nucleotides read TGCAGCGTTGACAGGGACTCGGAGTCTGGCTACACCTTC. Translation: CSVDRDSESGYTF. The chain combines TRBV29-1 with TRBJ1-2; D possibly corresponds to TRBD1 (5 bases). The CDR3 covers 13 residues. V was cut by 3 bases and J by 7 bases, with 15 bases left in between. Germline V lookup: CDR1 SQVTM, CDR2 ANQGSEA.

This rearrangement joins TRBV29-1 to TRBJ1-2; a weak D match, TRBD1 (6 bases). This CDR3 has 13 residues. V lost 6 bases and J lost 3, with 14 bases in between. Per the germline V gene, CDR1 is SQVTM and CDR2 is ANQGSEA. The CDR3 sequence is CSVQDREDYGYTF. CDR3 DNA: TGCAGCGTCCAGGACAGAGAGGACTATGGCTACACCTTC.

This clone was recorded a few times. V usage is TRBV28 and J usage is TRBJ2-4; possibly TRBD2 for D (5 bases). This CDR3 is built from 14 residues. Germline CDR1 MDHEN, CDR2 SYDVKM. The ends were cut back, 8 bases at V and 1 base at J, with 12 bases in the middle. The CDR3: CASSDRRAKNIQYF. CDR3 bases: TGTGCCAGCTCGGACCGGAGGGCCAAAAACATTCAGTACTTC.